The 32 T cell receptor beta chains in this list originate from one sample, sequenced in a study of blood T cell repertoires in COVID-19. The assay was immunoSEQ multiplex PCR, and TCRdb's table has in-frame clones only and misses some. The repertoire consists of around 60,000 clones, with more than 90% occurring once and the leading ten covering over 1%. What was sequenced was peripheral blood. The source of these receptors is a man in his 60s with acute or convalescent COVID-19.

The gene calls are TRBV18 and TRBJ2-7, with 9 bases aligning to TRBD1. V gave up 5 bases and J gave up 6 bases; unmatched junction bases: 11. The CDR3 loop spans 15 amino acids. From germline, CDR1 is KGHSH and CDR2 LQKENI. This CDR3 reads CASSKDRGHPSEQYF. In DNA, the CDR3 is TGTGCCAGCTCAAAGGACAGGGGACACCCTTCCGAGCAGTACTTC. The full variable domain, in which reference TRBV18 and TRBJ2-7 provide the parts outside the CDR3, is NAGVMQNPRHLVRRRGQEARLRCSPMKGHSHVYWYRQLPEEGLKFMVYLQKENIIDESGMPKERFSAEFPKEGPSILRIQQVVRGDSAAYFCASSKDRGHPSEQYFGPGTRLTVT.

The genes are TRBV9 and TRBJ2-2; 7 nucleotides align to TRBD1. Germline trimming cut 0 bases from V and 0 bases from J; bases unmatched to any gene: 5. The CDR3 length is 17 residues. Germline-derived CDR1 and CDR2 are SGDLS and YYNGEE. The CDR3 bases are TGTGCCAGCAGCGTAGCGACAGGGTGGCCGAACACCGGGGAGCTGTTTTTT. The encoded protein is CASSVATGWPNTGELFF.

The J gene is TRBJ2-1, the V gene TRBV12-3 or TRBV12-4; 8 bases are a match to TRBD1. This CDR3 has 13 amino acids. V lost 4 bases to trimming and J lost 8 bases; unmatched junction nucleotides: 4. The CDR3 loop is CASSWTGNDEQFF. The CDR3 nucleotides read TGTGCCAGCAGTTGGACAGGGAACGATGAGCAGTTCTTC.

The V and J genes are TRBV3-1 (or the pseudogene TRBV3-2) and TRBJ1-4; D gene unclear. CDR3 size: 14 residues. Trimming took 5 bases from V and 4 from J, leaving 11 bases between them. The germline V gene encodes CDR1 LGHDT and CDR2 YNNKEL (reference sequence). The CDR3 sequence: CASSRGQVNEKLFF. The DNA for the CDR3 is TGTGCCAGCAGCAGAGGGCAGGTTAATGAAAAACTGTTTTTT.

The CDR3 DNA follows: TGCGCCAGCAGCTTACGGACAGGGTACAATGAGCAGTTCTTC. As protein: CASSLRTGYNEQFF. J is TRBJ2-1 and V is TRBV5-1; 8 nucleotides match TRBD1. Germline trimming cut 2 bases from V and 4 bases from J; bases unmatched to any gene: 2. The germline V gene encodes CDR1 SGHRS and CDR2 YFSETQ. This CDR3 has 14 residues.

V is TRBV5-4 and J is TRBJ1-6; possible D gene TRBD1, 5 bases. V lost 1 base, J lost 4 bases, and 6 bases lay in between. Germline CDR1 and CDR2: SGHNT and YYREEE (reference sequence). CDR3 size: 14 residues. CDR3 sequence reads: CASSLKGYNSPLHF. In nucleotides, the CDR3 is TGTGCCAGCAGCTTGAAGGGGTATAATTCACCCCTCCACTTT. Using reference TRBV5-4 and TRBJ1-6 for the parts outside the CDR3, the full variable domain is ETGVTQSPTHLIKTRGQQVTLRCSSQSGHNTVSWYQQALGQGPQFIFQYYREEENGRGNFPPRFSGLQFPNYSSELNVNALELDDSALYLCASSLKGYNSPLHFGNGTRLTVT.

This clone has only one observation. The chain carries TRBV7-8 and TRBJ1-2, with a possible D match to TRBD1 (6 bases). CDR1 is SGHVS and CDR2 is FQNEAQ in the germline V gene. The length of the CDR3 is 12 residues. The V end was cut by 6 bases, the J end by 4 bases, with 9 bases between. CDR3 residues: CASSPDSYGYTF. As DNA, the CDR3 is TGTGCCAGCAGTCCGGACAGCTATGGCTACACCTTC. Based on the CDR3 plus reference TRBV7-8 and TRBJ1-2, the full variable domain is GAGVSQSPRYKVAKRGQDVALRCDPISGHVSLFWYQQALGQGPEFLTYFQNEAQLDKSGLPSDRFFAERPEGSVSTLKIQRTQQEDSAVYLCASSPDSYGYTFGSGTRLTVV.

This clone appeared a single time. The chain recombines TRBV19 with TRBJ1-3, with TRBD1 matching 7 bases. The CDR3 length is 14 residues. Germline assignment: CDR1 LNHDA and CDR2 SQIVND (reference sequence). Trimming removed 10 bases from V and 4 bases from J; junction bases left unmatched: 10. The CDR3 DNA follows: TGTGCCACCACGACAGGGCGAAGGGGAAACACCATATATTTT. Translation: CATTTGRRGNTIYF. The full variable domain, with the rest looked up from reference TRBV19 and TRBJ1-3, is DGGITQSPKYLFRKEGQNVTLSCEQNLNHDAMYWYRQDPGQGLRLIYYSQIVNDFQKGDIAEGYSVSREKKESFPLTVTSAQKNPTAFYLCATTTGRRGNTIYFGEGSWLTVV.

This rearrangement joins TRBV27 to TRBJ1-5; D is unclear. Germline V gene lookup returns CDR1 MNHEY and CDR2 SMNVEV (reference sequence). Trimming took off 1 base at V and 3 bases at J, with 10 bases between the two ends. CDR3 size: 15 residues. CDR3 nucleotides: TGTGCCAGCAGTTTATGGGCAGGCCTCAATCAGCCCCAGCATTTT. Its protein is CASSLWAGLNQPQHF.

The CDR3 bases are TGTGCCAGCAGATCGATCCGGACAGGTTCAGGGGGCAATGAGCAGTTCTTC. Protein sequence: CASRSIRTGSGGNEQFF. This chain links TRBV11-2 with TRBJ2-1; 7 nucleotides align to TRBD1. The CDR3 is 17 residues long. Germline-derived CDR1 and CDR2 are SGHAT and FQNNGV. The V and J ends lost 6 bases and 6 bases, in that order; junction bases with no gene match: 17.

The sample holds one count of this clone. The CDR3 coding sequence is TGTGCCAGCAGCTTGGCCCCAGGCACAGGGAGCTCCTACGAGCAGTACTTC. Protein product: CASSLAPGTGSSYEQYF. This chain connects TRBV5-4 to TRBJ2-7; perhaps TRBD1 as D (6 bases). V was trimmed by 0 bases and J by 0 bases, leaving 16 bases between them. CDR3 length equals 17 residues. Germline loops: CDR1 SGHNT, CDR2 YYREEE (reference sequence).

This chain links TRBV9 with TRBJ1-2; perhaps TRBD1 as D (5 bases). V was clipped by 0 bases and J by 0 bases, with 9 bases between them. This CDR3 has 15 residues. Germline V gene data show CDR1 as SGDLS and CDR2 as YYNGEE. DNA for the CDR3: TGTGCCAGCAGCGTAGGCGGGGCACCTAACTATGGCTACACCTTC. Its translation: CASSVGGAPNYGYTF.

The chain has TRBV5-6 and TRBJ2-1; tentatively, D is TRBD2 (5 bases). The CDR3 is 15 residues long. Per the germline V gene, CDR1 is SGHDT and CDR2 is YYEEEE. Trimming removed 4 bases from V and 7 bases from J, with 18 bases in between. CDR3 in amino acids: CASSPTSVRDNEQFF. The DNA of the CDR3 is TGTGCCAGCAGCCCAACGTCAGTACGGGATAATGAGCAGTTCTTC.

This clone appeared once. This chain connects TRBV12-3 or TRBV12-4 to TRBJ2-7; no clear D gene. The CDR3 extends over 13 amino acids. V lost 1 base to trimming and J lost 5 bases, with 9 bases between them. Written as DNA, the CDR3 is TGTGCCAGCAGTTTAGGCAGGTGGGACGAGCAGTACTTC. It translates to CASSLGRWDEQYF.

This chain links TRBV7-2 with TRBJ2-5; unclear D gene. Trimming shortened V by 1 base and J by 0 bases, and 9 bases separated the two germline ends. Germline V CDR1 and CDR2: SGHTA, FQGNSA. CDR3 length: 15 amino acids. The CDR3 here is CASSLGERNQETQYF. CDR3 in DNA: TGTGCCAGCAGCTTAGGAGAGAGAAACCAAGAGACCCAGTACTTC.

The gene calls are TRBV30 and TRBJ1-2; 7 nucleotides line up with TRBD1. The CDR3 has 12 amino acids. Trimming took 4 bases from V and 3 from J; bases not matched to a gene: 2. Germline V gene data show CDR1 as GTSNPN and CDR2 as SVGIG (reference sequence). In nucleotides, the CDR3 is TGTGCCTGGACCGACAGGGACTATGGCTACACCTTC. Its protein is CAWTDRDYGYTF.

This chain links TRBV11-2 with TRBJ2-7; D is unclear. CDR3 length equals 15 residues. Per germline, CDR1 SGHAT and CDR2 FQNNGV. V was clipped by 5 bases and J by 5 bases, with 19 bases between them. Here the CDR3 reads CASSRRSHNAHEQYF. The CDR3, as DNA: TGTGCCAGCAGCCGTCGGTCCCATAACGCCCACGAGCAGTACTTC.

The genes are TRBV6-5 and TRBJ1-2; 12 nucleotides agree with TRBD1. V shed 4 bases, J shed 8 bases, and the junction held 2 bases outside the gene matches. The CDR3 has 13 residues. Per the germline V gene, CDR1 is MNHEY and CDR2 is SVGAGI. CDR3 in amino acids: CASSFGTGGGYTF. In nucleotides, the CDR3 is TGTGCCAGCAGTTTCGGGACAGGGGGCGGCTACACCTTC.

The chain links TRBV28 to TRBJ2-7, with D possibly TRBD1 on 5 matching bases. CDR1 MDHEN and CDR2 SYDVKM come from the germline V gene. Between the trimmed V and J ends, which lost 6 bases and 7 bases, there was a span of 10 bases. This CDR3 has 11 amino acids. The CDR3 coding sequence is TGTGCCAGCAGGGGGCTGCGGGAGCAGTACTTC. It is translated as CASRGLREQYF.

The chain is built from TRBV5-4 and TRBJ1-4; TRBD1 is a possible D gene (5 bases). Germline V gene sequence: CDR1 SGHNT, CDR2 YYREEE (reference sequence). V gave up 4 bases and J gave up 0 bases, with 10 bases separating them. The CDR3 is 15 amino acids. The CDR3 DNA reads as TGTGCCAGCAGCCGTGGGGCGGCAACTAATGAAAAACTGTTTTTT. Its protein product is CASSRGAATNEKLFF.

Written as DNA, the CDR3 is TGTGCCAGCAGTTCCAGGGAAAGCACTGAAGCTTTCTTT. Amino acids: CASSSRESTEAFF. The J gene is TRBJ1-1, the V gene TRBV12-3 or TRBV12-4; possible D gene TRBD1, 5 bases. The CDR3 contains 13 residues. V was cut by 4 bases and J by 4 bases, with 10 bases left in between.

V and J are TRBV3-1 (or the pseudogene TRBV3-2) and TRBJ2-2; TRBD2 matches at 10 bases. Germline V gene data show CDR1 as LGHDT and CDR2 as YNNKEL (reference sequence). The V segment lost 1 base and the J segment 4 bases; nucleotides outside the gene matches: 3. CDR3 length equals 16 residues. CDR3 region: CASSQGGLASTGELFF. The CDR3 nucleotides read TGTGCCAGCAGCCAAGGGGGACTAGCGAGCACCGGGGAGCTGTTTTTT.

V and J are TRBV4-1 and TRBJ2-1; tentative D call: TRBD2 (5 bases). The CDR3 has 16 residues. The V and J ends lost 0 bases and 4 bases respectively, with 13 bases between them. Germline CDR1 is MGHRA and CDR2 is YSYEKL. The CDR3 loop reads CASSQDRGFGYNEQFF. CDR3 sequence (DNA): TGCGCCAGCAGCCAAGATCGAGGGTTCGGTTACAATGAGCAGTTCTTC.

Here the CDR3 DNA reads TGTGCCAGCACGGGACAGTACGGGGAGCTGTTTTTT. Encoded protein: CASTGQYGELFF. The chain links TRBV9 to TRBJ2-2; 7 bases agree with TRBD1. The trim removed 6 bases at V and 7 bases at J, leaving 3 bases unmatched. CDR3 size: 12 residues. Germline CDR1 SGDLS, CDR2 YYNGEE. Full variable domain (rest looked up from reference TRBV9 and TRBJ2-2): DSGVTQTPKHLITATGQRVTLRCSPRSGDLSVYWYQQSLDQGLQFLIQYYNGEERAKGNILERFSAQQFPDLHSELNLSSLELGDSALYFCASTGQYGELFFGEGSRLTVL.

The genes are TRBV3-1 (or the pseudogene TRBV3-2) and TRBJ1-4; no definite D call. This CDR3 is 12 amino acids long. The germline CDR1 and CDR2 sequences are LGHDT and YNNKEL (reference sequence). V was shortened by 1 base and J by 11 bases, with 8 bases between the two germline ends. CDR3 sequence: CASSQGGPKLFF. For the CDR3, the DNA is TGTGCCAGCAGCCAAGGAGGCCCGAAACTGTTTTTT.

This clone was observed a single time. This CDR3 is CASRLQGRGQPQHF. The CDR3 DNA follows: TGTGCCAGCAGGTTACAGGGAAGGGGTCAGCCCCAGCATTTT. The rearrangement joins TRBV2 to TRBJ1-5; weak D call: TRBD1 (6 bases). V shed 6 bases and J shed 6 bases, with 15 bases lying between them. This CDR3 spans 14 amino acids. Germline V CDR1 and CDR2: SNHLY, FYNNEI.

This sequence joins TRBV6-5 and TRBJ2-7, with TRBD2 as a possible D gene (5 bases). In germline, CDR1 is MNHEY, CDR2 SVGAGI. The CDR3 is 14 residues long. Trimming removed 3 bases from V and 1 base from J, with 10 bases in between. CDR3 sequence (DNA): TGTGCCAGCAGTTATGACGGGGATTCCTACGAGCAGTACTTC. It yields the protein CASSYDGDSYEQYF.

The chain joins TRBV5-6 to TRBJ2-1; perhaps TRBD2 as D (7 bases). The germline gives CDR1 SGHDT, CDR2 YYEEEE. This CDR3 region has 15 residues. V was trimmed by 4 bases and J by 1 base, leaving 12 bases between them. The CDR3 sequence: CASSLRGGSYNEQFF. The CDR3 nucleotides read TGTGCCAGCAGCCTAAGGGGGGGTTCCTACAATGAGCAGTTCTTC.

J is TRBJ1-2 and V is TRBV5-1; 7 nucleotides line up with TRBD1. CDR1 SGHRS and CDR2 YFSETQ come from the germline V gene. The CDR3 runs to 15 residues. Losses at the gene ends were 0 bases for V and 5 bases for J; bases not matched to a gene: 7. Here the CDR3 DNA reads TGCGCCAGCAGCTTGGATGGACAGGCAGCGTATGGCTACACCTTC. Its translation: CASSLDGQAAYGYTF.

The chain has TRBV6-6 and TRBJ1-2; 7 bases are a match to TRBD1. V lost 6 bases to trimming and J lost 4 bases; unmatched junction nucleotides: 11. This CDR3 region has 15 residues. Germline CDR1 is MNHNY and CDR2 is SVGAGI (reference sequence). CDR3 sequence reads: CASRSRDSVSYGYTF. CDR3 coding DNA: TGTGCCAGCAGGTCCCGGGACAGTGTATCCTATGGCTACACCTTC.

The chain carries TRBV2 and TRBJ2-2; D might be TRBD1 (5 bases). V was shortened by 6 bases and J by 1 base, with 9 bases between the two germline ends. The CDR3 spans 14 residues. Germline CDR1 and CDR2: SNHLY and FYNNEI. This CDR3 is CASRSDRNTGELFF. The CDR3 DNA sequence: TGTGCCAGCAGGTCTGACAGGAACACCGGGGAGCTGTTTTTT.

This sequence joins TRBV19 and TRBJ1-2, with D maybe TRBD1 (6 bases). The ends were cut back, 3 bases at V and 4 bases at J, with 21 bases in the middle. CDR3 length: 17 residues. The V gene's germline CDR1 is LNHDA and CDR2 SQIVND (reference sequence). For the CDR3, the DNA is TGTGCCAGTAGTATTCCCGGCGCAGGGGAGAGTCCCTATGGCTACACCTTC. This encodes CASSIPGAGESPYGYTF.